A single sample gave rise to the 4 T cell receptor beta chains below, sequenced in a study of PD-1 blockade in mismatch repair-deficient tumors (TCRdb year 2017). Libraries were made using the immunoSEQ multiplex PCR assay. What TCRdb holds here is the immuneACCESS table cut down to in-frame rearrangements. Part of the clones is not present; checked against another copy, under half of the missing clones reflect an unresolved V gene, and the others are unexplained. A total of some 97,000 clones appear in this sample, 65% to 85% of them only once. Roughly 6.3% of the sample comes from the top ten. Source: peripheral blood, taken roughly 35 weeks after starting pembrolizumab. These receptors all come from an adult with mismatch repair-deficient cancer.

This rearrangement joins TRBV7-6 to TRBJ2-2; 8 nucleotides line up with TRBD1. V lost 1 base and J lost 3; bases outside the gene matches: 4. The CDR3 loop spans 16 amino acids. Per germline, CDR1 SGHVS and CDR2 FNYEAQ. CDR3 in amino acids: CASSLVEDRDTGELFF. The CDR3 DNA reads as TGTGCCAGCAGCTTAGTAGAGGACAGGGACACCGGGGAGCTGTTTTTT. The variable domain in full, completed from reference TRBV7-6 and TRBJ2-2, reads GAGVSQSPRYKVTKRGQDVALRCDPISGHVSLYWYRQALGQGPEFLTYFNYEAQQDKSGLPNDRFSAERPEGSISTLTIQRTEQRDSAMYRCASSLVEDRDTGELFFGEGSRLTVL.

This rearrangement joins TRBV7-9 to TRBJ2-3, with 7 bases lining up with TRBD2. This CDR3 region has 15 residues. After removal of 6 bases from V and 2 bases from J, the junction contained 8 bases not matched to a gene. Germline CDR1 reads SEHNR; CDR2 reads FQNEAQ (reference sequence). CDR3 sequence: CASSAAGAYTDTQYF. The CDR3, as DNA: TGTGCCAGCAGTGCCGCGGGAGCTTACACAGATACGCAGTATTTT. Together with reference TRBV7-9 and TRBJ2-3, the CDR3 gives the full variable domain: DTGVSQNPRHKITKRGQNVTFRCDPISEHNRLYWYRQTLGQGPEFLTYFQNEAQLEKSRLLSDRFSAERPKGSFSTLEIQRTEQGDSAMYLCASSAAGAYTDTQYFGPGTRLTVL.

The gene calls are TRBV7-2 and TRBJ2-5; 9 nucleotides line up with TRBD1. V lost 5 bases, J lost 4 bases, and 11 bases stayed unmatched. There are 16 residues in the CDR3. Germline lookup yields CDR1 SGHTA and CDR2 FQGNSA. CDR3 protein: CASSLIPGQGGETQYF. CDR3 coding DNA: TGTGCCAGCAGCCTCATACCGGGACAGGGCGGAGAGACCCAGTACTTC.

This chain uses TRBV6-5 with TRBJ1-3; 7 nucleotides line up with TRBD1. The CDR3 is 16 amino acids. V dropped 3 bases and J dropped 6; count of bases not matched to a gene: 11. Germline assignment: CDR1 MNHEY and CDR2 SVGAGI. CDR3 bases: TGTGCCAGCAGTTATTCTGAGAGTACAGGGGCAAACACCATATATTTT. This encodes CASSYSESTGANTIYF.